This T cell receptor beta chain was sequenced for a study of T cells in Graves' hyperthyroidism and ophthalmopathy. Whole-study results and caveats: From stable hyperthyroidism, ophthalmopathy was set apart by a 13 V-J model.

This clonotype was observed a handful of times. Its antigen remains unknown. RNA transcripts were the template for amplifying TCR beta CDR3 regions. The HTBI primer set served for first-round RT-PCR of the TCR CDR3. TCRdb ran MiXCR on the multiplex PCR reads and lists one entry per CDR3 protein. Of about 570,000 distinct CDR3 sequences in the sample, roughly 46% were seen once. Thyroid ultrasound, orbital computed tomography, clinical symptoms, and serum thyroxine and TRAb underpinned diagnoses. CDR1 is SNHLY and CDR2 is FYNNEI in the germline V gene. The CDR3 extends over 12 amino acids. V lost 8 bases and J lost 5, with 7 bases in between.

The specimen was peripheral blood or thyroid tissue (not recorded which). The rearrangement uses TRBV2 and TRBJ1-6; D might be TRBD1 (5 bases). The TCR sequence derives from an adult woman with Graves' disease, either hyperthyroidism or ophthalmopathy (not recorded which). Here the CDR3 DNA reads TGTGCCAGCCTACAGGATAATTCACCCCTCCACTTT. Its translation is CASLQDNSPLHF.